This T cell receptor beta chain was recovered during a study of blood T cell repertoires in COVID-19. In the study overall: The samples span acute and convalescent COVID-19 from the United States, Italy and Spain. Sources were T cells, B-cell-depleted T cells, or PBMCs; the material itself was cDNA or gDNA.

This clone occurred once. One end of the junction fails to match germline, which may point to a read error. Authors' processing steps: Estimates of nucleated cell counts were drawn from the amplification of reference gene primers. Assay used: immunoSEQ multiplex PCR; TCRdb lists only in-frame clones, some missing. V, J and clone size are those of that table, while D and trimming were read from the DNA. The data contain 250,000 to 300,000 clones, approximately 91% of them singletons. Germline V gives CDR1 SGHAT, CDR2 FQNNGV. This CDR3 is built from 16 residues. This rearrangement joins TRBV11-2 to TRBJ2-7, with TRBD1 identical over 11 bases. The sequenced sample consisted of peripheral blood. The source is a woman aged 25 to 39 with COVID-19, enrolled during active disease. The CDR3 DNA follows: TGTGTCAGCAGCTTCCATCGGGGGACAGGGGGTTACGAGCAGTACTTC. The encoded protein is CVSSFHRGTGGYEQYF.